The 28 T cell receptor beta chains given below trace back to one sample, sequenced in a study of beta chain features in type 1 diabetes. The sequenced template was cDNA made from the entire isolated RNA. TCRdb's table, derived via immunoSEQ multiplex PCR, lists solely in-frame clones and lacks some. The profile shows 110,000 or so clones, under 40% of them singletons. Sequencing was performed on stem cell memory CD4+ T cells from blood. The receptor source for this set is a woman between 18 and 30 years old in good health.

V gene TRBV28 combines with J gene TRBJ2-1; TRBD2 matches at 8 bases. With 8 bases clipped from V and 7 bases from J, the junction kept 7 bases outside the gene matches. In germline, CDR1 is MDHEN, CDR2 SYDVKM. The CDR3 length is 13 residues. The CDR3 DNA reads as TGTGCCAGCGTTGGCGGGAGGTGGAATGAGCAGTTCTTC. Protein product: CASVGGRWNEQFF. The complete variable domain, with remaining parts taken from reference TRBV28 and TRBJ2-1, reads DVKVTQSSRYLVKRTGEKVFLECVQDMDHENMFWYRQDPGLGLRLIYFSYDVKMKEKGDIPEGYSVSREKKERFSLILESASTNQTSMYLCASVGGRWNEQFFGPGTRLTVL.

This clone was seen a handful of times. V and J are TRBV30 and TRBJ2-2, with D uncertain. The CDR3 spans 13 residues. Trimming shortened V by 2 bases and J by 6 bases, and 10 bases separated the two germline ends. CDR1 is GTSNPN, CDR2 SVGIG, per germline (reference sequence). The CDR3 region is CAWSLRTAGELFF. CDR3 DNA: TGTGCCTGGAGTCTTCGAACAGCCGGGGAGCTGTTTTTT.

The CDR3 reads CASSQDRGTGNVYGYTF. The DNA of the CDR3 is TGCGCCAGCAGCCAAGATAGGGGGACAGGGAATGTCTATGGCTACACCTTC. The chain couples TRBV4-3 to TRBJ1-2, with 9 bases fitting TRBD1. The CDR3 is 17 amino acids. V gave up 0 bases and J gave up 4 bases; unmatched junction bases: 9. The germline gives CDR1 LGHNA, CDR2 YSLEER.

This clone was counted a few times. The chain is built from TRBV7-3 and TRBJ2-2, with 8 bases aligning to TRBD1. Germline trimming cut 5 bases from V and 7 bases from J; bases unmatched to any gene: 15. The germline CDR1 and CDR2 sequences are SGHTA and FQGTGA. CDR3 length: 17 residues. CDR3: CASSKSYGQGKGGELFF. The CDR3 bases are TGTGCCAGCAGCAAATCGTATGGACAGGGAAAAGGCGGGGAGCTGTTTTTT.

Remarks on this clone: Sequence at one end of the junction differs from germline and may be a read error. The chain combines TRBV29-1 with TRBJ1-1, with D possibly being TRBD1 (5 bases). Per germline, CDR1 SQVTM and CDR2 ANQGSEA. This CDR3 is 15 amino acids long. CDR3 sequence: CSAEWGGGKVTEAFF. CDR3 nucleotide sequence: TGCAGCGCTGAATGGGGCGGAGGGAAGGTCACTGAAGCTTTCTTT.

This chain connects TRBV6-5 to TRBJ1-2, with D perhaps TRBD1 (5 bases). Germline assignment: CDR1 MNHEY and CDR2 SVGAGI. V was clipped by 0 bases and J by 8 bases, with 13 bases between them. The CDR3 has 14 residues. CDR3 loop: CASSYSDSSRGYTF. CDR3 coding DNA: TGTGCCAGCAGTTACTCTGACAGTAGTAGAGGCTACACCTTC.

In this sample, this clone turned up a few times. V is TRBV5-4 and J is TRBJ2-2; no firm D call. This CDR3 region has 15 residues. The germline V gene has CDR1 SGHNT and CDR2 YYREEE (reference sequence). Trimming cost V 0 bases and J 2 bases, with 8 bases left between them. CDR3 loop: CASSLAGVNTGELFF. The CDR3 DNA follows: TGTGCCAGCAGCTTGGCCGGAGTCAACACCGGGGAGCTGTTTTTT. The full variable domain, completed using reference TRBV5-4 and TRBJ2-2, is ETGVTQSPTHLIKTRGQQVTLRCSSQSGHNTVSWYQQALGQGPQFIFQYYREEENGRGNFPPRFSGLQFPNYSSELNVNALELDDSALYLCASSLAGVNTGELFFGEGSRLTVL.

This chain connects TRBV5-1 to TRBJ2-2; 8 bases map to TRBD1. This CDR3 is 14 amino acids long. From germline, CDR1 is SGHRS and CDR2 YFSETQ. The ends lost 4 bases at V and 5 bases at J; junction bases unmatched: 4. CDR3 coding DNA: TGCGCCAGCAGCATGACAGGGGAAACCGGGGAGCTGTTTTTT. The encoded protein is CASSMTGETGELFF.

This clone was found a few times. The rearrangement uses TRBV28 and TRBJ1-5; 7 nucleotides agree with TRBD1. The germline V gene has CDR1 MDHEN and CDR2 SYDVKM. This CDR3 comprises 15 residues. The V gene end was trimmed by 7 bases and the J gene end by 3 bases; junction bases not matched to a gene: 9. DNA of the CDR3: TGTGCCAGCACCGCGACAGGGAATACCAATCAGCCCCAGCATTTT. Protein product: CASTATGNTNQPQHF.

This chain joins TRBV4-2 and TRBJ2-1; 8 nucleotides align to TRBD2. CDR3 size: 16 residues. The V and J ends lost 0 bases and 1 base, in that order; junction bases with no gene match: 2. The germline CDR1 and CDR2 sequences are LGHNA and YNFKEQ. The CDR3 spells CASSQEAGGSYNEQFF. For the CDR3, the DNA is TGTGCCAGCAGCCAAGAGGCGGGAGGTTCCTACAATGAGCAGTTCTTC.

V gene TRBV28 combines with J gene TRBJ1-2; TRBD1 might be the D (6 bases). The CDR3 spans 11 residues. Germline V gene lookup returns CDR1 MDHEN and CDR2 SYDVKM. CDR3 region: CGTGQSYGYTF. DNA of the CDR3: TGTGGTACTGGACAGAGCTATGGCTACACCTTC.

V gene TRBV28 combines with J gene TRBJ1-1, with 9 positions matching TRBD1. The CDR3 runs 14 residues. After removal of 8 bases from V and 5 bases from J, the junction contained 9 bases not matched to a gene. Germline loops: CDR1 MDHEN, CDR2 SYDVKM. CDR3 in amino acids: CASFPTGGYTEAFF. CDR3 DNA: TGTGCCAGCTTCCCGACAGGGGGATATACTGAAGCTTTCTTT. Using reference TRBV28 and TRBJ1-1 for the parts outside the CDR3, the full variable domain is DVKVTQSSRYLVKRTGEKVFLECVQDMDHENMFWYRQDPGLGLRLIYFSYDVKMKEKGDIPEGYSVSREKKERFSLILESASTNQTSMYLCASFPTGGYTEAFFGQGTRLTVV.

This rearrangement joins TRBV19 to TRBJ2-3; the match to TRBD2 covers 9 bases. CDR1 LNHDA and CDR2 SQIVND come from the germline V gene (reference sequence). V lost 3 bases, J lost 3 bases, and 4 bases stayed unmatched. The length of the CDR3 is 15 residues. This CDR3 is CASSMGLAGTDTQYF. The CDR3 DNA reads as TGTGCCAGTAGTATGGGGCTAGCGGGAACAGATACGCAGTATTTT. The whole variable domain, filled in from reference TRBV19 and TRBJ2-3, reads DGGITQSPKYLFRKEGQNVTLSCEQNLNHDAMYWYRQDPGQGLRLIYYSQIVNDFQKGDIAEGYSVSREKKESFPLTVTSAQKNPTAFYLCASSMGLAGTDTQYFGPGTRLTVL.

The chain recombines TRBV7-2 with TRBJ1-3, with D perhaps TRBD1 (5 bases). The V end was cut by 0 bases, the J end by 8 bases, with 20 bases between. The CDR3 spans 17 residues. Germline lookup yields CDR1 SGHTA and CDR2 FQGNSA. CDR3 sequence (DNA): TGTGCCAGCAGCTTAGCCTTCACCGGGACTGGGACTTACACCATATATTTT. This codes for CASSLAFTGTGTYTIYF.

This sequence joins TRBV6-5 and TRBJ2-5, with TRBD2 matching over 11 bases. The closer fit of TRBJ2-7 to the DNA end suggests the J call may be wrong. The CDR3 length is 16 residues. The germline V gene has CDR1 MNHEY and CDR2 SVGAGI. The CDR3 region is CASSLAGGSPLYEQYF. CDR3 bases: TGTGCCAGCAGTTTAGCGGGAGGGAGCCCCCTTTACGAGCAGTACTTC.

This clone was picked up a small number of times. The chain couples TRBV7-8 to TRBJ2-1; the match to TRBD2 covers 10 bases. The junction had 2 bases not matched to a gene; V was cut back by 0 bases and J by 6 bases. CDR1 is SGHVS, CDR2 FQNEAQ, per germline. This CDR3 is 15 amino acids long. The CDR3 reads CASSLAASGSNEQFF. The CDR3 nucleotides read TGTGCCAGCAGCTTAGCGGCTAGCGGGAGCAATGAGCAGTTCTTC.

As DNA, the CDR3 is TGTGCCAGCAGCCAGAACGGACAGGGTGGGATTGCAACTAATGAAAAACTGTTTTTT. It encodes CASSQNGQGGIATNEKLFF. The rearrangement links TRBV9 to TRBJ1-4, with 8 bases that match TRBD1. The length of the CDR3 is 19 residues. Germline-derived CDR1 and CDR2 are SGDLS and YYNGEE. V lost 4 bases, J lost 0 bases, and 14 bases stayed unmatched.

The gene calls are TRBV5-1 and TRBJ2-7; 7 bases are shared with TRBD1. Germline V gene lookup returns CDR1 SGHRS and CDR2 YFSETQ. This CDR3 contains 13 residues. The ends lost 1 base at V and 6 bases at J; junction bases unmatched: 4. The CDR3 is CASSLPWTGEQYF. The CDR3 DNA sequence: TGCGCCAGCAGCTTGCCGTGGACAGGCGAGCAGTACTTC. Together with reference TRBV5-1 and TRBJ2-7, the CDR3 gives the full variable domain: KAGVTQTPRYLIKTRGQQVTLSCSPISGHRSVSWYQQTPGQGLQFLFEYFSETQRNKGNFPGRFSGRQFSNSRSEMNVSTLELGDSALYLCASSLPWTGEQYFGPGTRLTVT.

This CDR3 reads CASSVGGGTNEKLFF. For the CDR3, the DNA is TGTGCCAGCAGCGTAGGGGGGGGAACTAATGAAAAACTGTTTTTT. V is TRBV9 and J is TRBJ1-4, with a possible D match to TRBD1 (5 bases). The germline CDR1 and CDR2 sequences are SGDLS and YYNGEE. There are 15 residues in the CDR3. Trimming took 0 bases from V and 1 from J, leaving 7 bases between them.

The J gene is TRBJ2-1, the V gene TRBV7-2; the match to TRBD2 covers 8 bases. Germline CDR1 reads SGHTA; CDR2 reads FQGNSA. The CDR3 runs to 14 residues. Trimming removed 3 bases from V and 5 bases from J; junction bases left unmatched: 3. CDR3 amino acids: CASSFGRGNNEQFF. The CDR3 DNA follows: TGTGCCAGCAGCTTCGGGAGGGGCAACAATGAGCAGTTCTTC.

Remarks on this clone: The germline gene is not matched at one end of the junction; a read error may be the cause. The V and J genes are TRBV9 and TRBJ2-7, with D perhaps TRBD2 (6 bases). This CDR3 has 15 residues. The V gene's germline CDR1 is SGDLS and CDR2 YYNGEE. The CDR3 DNA follows: TGTGCCAGCAGAGTAGCGGCAGGGATCTCCTACGAGCAGTACTTC. This gives the protein CASRVAAGISYEQYF.

This clone was detected only a few times. The chain employs TRBV14 and TRBJ2-3; 15 bases agree with TRBD2. CDR3 length: 16 amino acids. Germline V lookup: CDR1 SGHDN, CDR2 FVKESK. Unmatched junction bases numbered 4, after V lost 4 bases and J lost 5 bases. The CDR3 reads CASSRGLAGGGDTQYF. CDR3 sequence (DNA): TGTGCCAGCAGCCGTGGACTAGCGGGAGGGGGAGATACGCAGTATTTT.

This clone has only a few counts. This chain joins TRBV28 and TRBJ1-2; 8 nucleotides agree with TRBD1. The CDR3 totals 13 residues. The junction had 7 bases not matched to a gene; V was cut back by 6 bases and J by 7 bases. Germline V lookup: CDR1 MDHEN, CDR2 SYDVKM. The CDR3 loop reads CASSYGQGGGYTF. Written as DNA, the CDR3 is TGTGCCAGCAGCTACGGACAGGGCGGTGGCTACACCTTC.

The sample holds a few counts of this clone. Sequence at one end of the junction differs from germline and may be a read error. This sequence joins TRBV7-2 and TRBJ2-7, with TRBD2 as a possible D gene (6 bases). This CDR3 comprises 18 residues. Germline lookup yields CDR1 SGHTA and CDR2 FQGNSA. The DNA of the CDR3 is TGTGCCAGCAGTTTAGTGGGGGGAGGAGGATTCCTTTCCTACGAGCAGTACTTC. This encodes CASSLVGGGGFLSYEQYF.

The chain links TRBV6-1 to TRBJ1-2; TRBD1 matches at 10 bases. The CDR3 consists of 13 residues. Trimming at V came to 6 bases and at J to 8 bases, leaving 6 bases not matched to a gene. CDR1 MNHNS and CDR2 SASEGT come from the germline V gene. This CDR3 reads CASSRDRGYGYTF. Written as DNA, the CDR3 is TGTGCCAGCAGCCGGGACAGGGGTTACGGCTACACCTTC.

The J gene is TRBJ2-2, the V gene TRBV29-1; the D gene is possibly TRBD1 (6 bases). The ends were cut back, 0 bases at V and 15 bases at J, with 20 bases in the middle. This CDR3 has 14 amino acids. In germline, CDR1 is SQVTM, CDR2 ANQGSEA. The CDR3 loop is CSVEDRVQGKGMFF. CDR3 DNA: TGCAGCGTTGAAGATAGAGTGCAGGGGAAAGGAATGTTTTTT.

This chain links TRBV11-2 with TRBJ1-1, with D possibly being TRBD1 (5 bases). The CDR3 runs 17 residues. V lost 0 bases to trimming and J lost 4 bases, with 18 bases between them. Germline V gene data show CDR1 as SGHAT and CDR2 as FQNNGV. The DNA of the CDR3 is TGTGCCAGCAGCTTAGATTCGTCAGGGCGATCTGTCACTGAAGCTTTCTTT. It translates to CASSLDSSGRSVTEAFF.

The gene calls are TRBV9 and TRBJ2-2; D may be TRBD2 (6 bases). The V end lost 4 bases, the J end lost 5 bases, and 12 bases lay between the germline ends. The CDR3 totals 14 residues. Germline V gene data show CDR1 as SGDLS and CDR2 as YYNGEE. CDR3 loop: CASSPRLGTGELFF. DNA of the CDR3: TGTGCCAGCAGCCCCCGACTAGGGACCGGGGAGCTGTTTTTT.